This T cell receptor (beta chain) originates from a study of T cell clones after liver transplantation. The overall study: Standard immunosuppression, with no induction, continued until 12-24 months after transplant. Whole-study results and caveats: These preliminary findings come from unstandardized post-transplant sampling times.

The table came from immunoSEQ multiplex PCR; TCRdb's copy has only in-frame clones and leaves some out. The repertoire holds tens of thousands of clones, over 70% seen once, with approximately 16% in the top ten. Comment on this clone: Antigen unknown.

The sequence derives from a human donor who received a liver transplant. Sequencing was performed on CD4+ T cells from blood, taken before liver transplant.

CDR3 in DNA: TGTGCCAGCAGCTTAAATCAGGGGTATCAGCCCCAGCATTTT. Protein sequence: CASSLNQGYQPQHF. The V and J genes are TRBV7-8 and TRBJ1-5; D possibly corresponds to TRBD1 (6 bases). V lost 2 bases to trimming and J lost 5 bases, with 10 bases between them. CDR3 size: 14 residues. Germline CDR1 SGHVS, CDR2 FQNEAQ.